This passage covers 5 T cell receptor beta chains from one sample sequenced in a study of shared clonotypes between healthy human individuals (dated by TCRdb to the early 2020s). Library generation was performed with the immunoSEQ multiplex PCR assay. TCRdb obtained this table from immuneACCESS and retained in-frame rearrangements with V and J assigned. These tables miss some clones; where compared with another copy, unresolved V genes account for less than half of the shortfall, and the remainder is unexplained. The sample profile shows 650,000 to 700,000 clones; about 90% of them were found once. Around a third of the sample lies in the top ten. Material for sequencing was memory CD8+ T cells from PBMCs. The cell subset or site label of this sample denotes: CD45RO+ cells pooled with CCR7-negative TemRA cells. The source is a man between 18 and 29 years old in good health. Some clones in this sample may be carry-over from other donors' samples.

The CDR3 region is CASSPTTGIYNEQFF. CDR3 coding DNA: TGTGCCAGCAGTCCTACGACAGGGATCTACAATGAGCAGTTCTTC. This sequence joins TRBV28 and TRBJ2-1; 7 nucleotides match TRBD1. This CDR3 spans 15 amino acids. Looked up from germline, CDR1 is MDHEN and CDR2 is SYDVKM. With V trimmed by 5 bases and J by 3 bases, 7 bases remained unmatched.

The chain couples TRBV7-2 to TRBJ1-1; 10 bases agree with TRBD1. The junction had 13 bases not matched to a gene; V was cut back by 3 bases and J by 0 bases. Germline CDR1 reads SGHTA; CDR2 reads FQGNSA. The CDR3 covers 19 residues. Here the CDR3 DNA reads TGTGCCAGCAGCTTCGACTTCCGGGACAGGGGAATTCTGAACACTGAAGCTTTCTTT. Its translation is CASSFDFRDRGILNTEAFF.

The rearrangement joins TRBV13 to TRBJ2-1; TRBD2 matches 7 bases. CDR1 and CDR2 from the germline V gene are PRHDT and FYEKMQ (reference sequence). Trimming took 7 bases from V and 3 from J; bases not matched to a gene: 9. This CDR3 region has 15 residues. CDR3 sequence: CASILGGSSYNEQFF. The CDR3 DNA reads TGTGCCAGCATCCTAGGCGGGAGTAGCTACAATGAGCAGTTCTTC.

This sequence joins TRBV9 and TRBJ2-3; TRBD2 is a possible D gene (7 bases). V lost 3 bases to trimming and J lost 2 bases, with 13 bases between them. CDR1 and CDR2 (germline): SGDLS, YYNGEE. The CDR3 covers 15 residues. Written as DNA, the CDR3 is TGTGCCAGCAGCGCCGAGGGGGGGGCCACAGATACGCAGTATTTT. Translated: CASSAEGGATDTQYF.

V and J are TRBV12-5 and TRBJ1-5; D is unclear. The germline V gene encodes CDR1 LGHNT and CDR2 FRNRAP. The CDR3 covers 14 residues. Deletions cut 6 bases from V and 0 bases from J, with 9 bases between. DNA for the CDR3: TGTGCTAGTGGCCTCGCGGGTAGCAATCAGCCCCAGCATTTT. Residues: CASGLAGSNQPQHF.